One sample yielded the 29 T cell receptor beta chains listed below, sequenced in a study of identifying expanded T cells in peripheral blood. Here immunoSEQ multiplex PCR was the method, and the copy in TCRdb shows in-frame clones only, minus some. The table has roughly 100,000 clones, roughly 86% seen once. The sequencing sample was made of blood. Receptors were obtained from a person aged 18 to 70 in good health.

V gene TRBV18 combines with J gene TRBJ2-1; 9 nucleotides align to TRBD2. The CDR3 consists of 15 residues. Germline-derived CDR1 and CDR2 are KGHSH and LQKENI. The trim removed 1 base at V and 5 bases at J, leaving 3 bases unmatched. The CDR3 DNA sequence: TGTGCCAGCTCACCACGGTTAGCGGGAGACAATGAGCAGTTCTTC. It encodes CASSPRLAGDNEQFF.

V is TRBV5-1 and J is TRBJ2-7; 10 bases map to TRBD1. The CDR3 is made up of 16 amino acids. V dropped 0 bases and J dropped 5; count of bases not matched to a gene: 8. The germline V gene has CDR1 SGHRS and CDR2 YFSETQ. In DNA form, the CDR3 reads TGCGCCAGCAGCTTGGAACTCAGGGACAGGGGTAACGAGCAGTACTTC. It codes for CASSLELRDRGNEQYF.

V gene TRBV5-1 combines with J gene TRBJ2-5; D gene ambiguous. Per the germline V gene, CDR1 is SGHRS and CDR2 is YFSETQ. CDR3 size: 11 residues. Trimming removed 7 bases from V and 5 bases from J, with 9 bases in between. The CDR3 reads CASWDTETQYF. The CDR3 nucleotides read TGCGCCAGCTGGGATACGGAGACCCAGTACTTC.

V and J are TRBV6-6 and TRBJ1-1, with a tentative D call TRBD1 (5 bases). V lost 6 bases, J lost 2 bases, and 13 bases lay in between. There are 14 residues in the CDR3. The germline V gene has CDR1 MNHNY and CDR2 SVGAGI (reference sequence). CDR3 protein: CASRLQAPNTEAFF. CDR3 nucleotides: TGTGCCAGCAGACTACAGGCCCCCAACACTGAAGCTTTCTTT.

The chain uses TRBV28 and TRBJ2-1, with TRBD1 matching over 7 bases. Germline V gene data show CDR1 as MDHEN and CDR2 as SYDVKM. This CDR3 has 13 amino acids. The V and J ends lost 10 bases and 5 bases, in that order; junction bases with no gene match: 8. DNA of the CDR3: TGTGCCATCTACGGACAGGCCAACAATGAGCAGTTCTTC. As protein: CAIYGQANNEQFF.

A single count supports this clone. This rearrangement joins TRBV30 to TRBJ1-1; possibly TRBD1 for D (5 bases). The CDR3 runs 13 residues. Germline assignment: CDR1 GTSNPN and CDR2 SVGIG (reference sequence). The V end lost 2 bases, the J end lost 1 base, and 8 bases lay between the germline ends. The DNA of the CDR3 is TGTGCCTGGAGTCGGGGACGGAACACTGAAGCTTTCTTT. Its translation is CAWSRGRNTEAFF.

The J gene is TRBJ1-6, the V gene TRBV11-2; no reliable D call. CDR3 length equals 13 residues. With 0 bases removed from V and 3 bases from J, the gap between germline ends came to 0 bases. Germline V gene lookup returns CDR1 SGHAT and CDR2 FQNNGV. This CDR3 reads CASSLDYNSPLHF. The CDR3 coding sequence is TGTGCCAGCAGCTTAGACTATAATTCACCCCTCCACTTT.

The rearrangement uses TRBV7-9 and TRBJ1-1; D not certain. Per the germline V gene, CDR1 is SEHNR and CDR2 is FQNEAQ (reference sequence). V gave up 6 bases and J gave up 7 bases, with 15 bases separating them. CDR3 length: 13 residues. The DNA for the CDR3 is TGTGCCAGCAGTCCAGAAGGGTACCTTGAAGCTTTCTTT. Translation gives CASSPEGYLEAFF.

The V gene is TRBV23-1, the J gene TRBJ1-4; D is possibly TRBD1 (5 bases). TRBV23-1 counts as an open reading frame of uncertain function. V lost 8 bases, J lost 8 bases, and 21 bases lay in between. CDR3 length: 15 amino acids. The CDR3 nucleotides read TGCGCCAGCCGAAAGCCCGGGGGGAAGAGGGAAAAACTGTTTTTT. As protein: CASRKPGGKREKLFF.

The chain has TRBV4-3 and TRBJ2-7, with 10 positions matching TRBD1. Trimming at V came to 4 bases and at J to 5 bases, leaving 5 bases not matched to a gene. Germline V gene lookup returns CDR1 LGHNA and CDR2 YSLEER. The CDR3 consists of 14 residues. CDR3 sequence: CASSRGTGVNEQYF. DNA of the CDR3: TGCGCCAGCAGCCGCGGGACAGGGGTCAACGAGCAGTACTTC.

The chain joins TRBV5-1 to TRBJ1-4, with D tentatively TRBD1 (6 bases). The CDR3 has 14 residues. Per germline, CDR1 SGHRS and CDR2 YFSETQ. The V gene lost 4 bases and the J gene lost 7 bases, with 14 bases spanning the gap. CDR3 in DNA: TGCGCCAGCAGCCAACAAGGACAGCGTGAAAAACTGTTTTTT. Translating gives CASSQQGQREKLFF.

The genes are TRBV4-1 and TRBJ2-7; TRBD2 might be the D (6 bases). The V gene's germline CDR1 is MGHRA and CDR2 YSYEKL. The length of the CDR3 is 15 residues. The ends were cut back, 0 bases at V and 2 bases at J, with 11 bases in the middle. CDR3 amino acids: CASSQEGAGPYEQYF. In nucleotides, the CDR3 is TGCGCCAGCAGCCAAGAGGGCGCGGGGCCCTACGAGCAGTACTTC.

The chain employs TRBV28 and TRBJ2-7; no firm D call. There are 13 residues in the CDR3. V dropped 4 bases and J dropped 3 bases, with 10 bases sitting between them. The V gene's germline CDR1 is MDHEN and CDR2 SYDVKM. The CDR3 region has the DNA TGTGCCAGCAGTTCGTGGGATATCTACGAGCAGTACTTC. It translates to CASSSWDIYEQYF. Full variable domain (rest looked up from reference TRBV28 and TRBJ2-7): DVKVTQSSRYLVKRTGEKVFLECVQDMDHENMFWYRQDPGLGLRLIYFSYDVKMKEKGDIPEGYSVSREKKERFSLILESASTNQTSMYLCASSSWDIYEQYFGPGTRLTVT.

The CDR3 is CATRDLAGGYEQYF. The CDR3 coding sequence is TGTGCCACCAGGGATTTAGCGGGAGGCTACGAGCAGTACTTC. This sequence joins TRBV19 and TRBJ2-7, with 10 bases fitting TRBD2. Germline V gives CDR1 LNHDA, CDR2 SQIVND (reference sequence). V shed 10 bases and J 3 bases; nucleotides not matched to a gene: 9. The CDR3 spans 14 residues.

The V call is TRBV6-5, the J call TRBJ2-3; unclear D gene. The V gene's germline CDR1 is MNHEY and CDR2 SVGAGI. Trimming removed 6 bases at V and 6 bases at J, with 13 bases between. This CDR3 spans 13 amino acids. The CDR3 coding sequence is TGTGCCAGCAGGAACCCTTCTCGGGATACGCAGTATTTT. It is translated as CASRNPSRDTQYF.

The table lists this clone with a count of one. The rearrangement uses TRBV19 and TRBJ1-2; the D gene is possibly TRBD1 (6 bases). Looked up from germline, CDR1 is LNHDA and CDR2 is SQIVND (reference sequence). V dropped 7 bases and J dropped 3 bases, with 18 bases sitting between them. The length of the CDR3 is 15 residues. In DNA form, the CDR3 reads TGTGCCAGTACCCCCACGAGGACAGAGTACTATGGCTACACCTTC. This codes for CASTPTRTEYYGYTF.

The chain employs TRBV5-1 and TRBJ2-3; D is perhaps TRBD1 or TRBD2 (5 bases each). CDR3 length: 15 residues. Looked up from germline, CDR1 is SGHRS and CDR2 is YFSETQ. V dropped 1 base and J dropped 2 bases, with 11 bases sitting between them. CDR3 in DNA: TGCGCCAGCAGCTTGTCGAGGGGACCCACAGATACGCAGTATTTT. Translated: CASSLSRGPTDTQYF.

A remark on this clone: The germline gene is not matched at one end of the junction; a read error may be the cause. V is TRBV2 and J is TRBJ2-5; 9 bases line up with TRBD1. The CDR3 is made up of 12 amino acids. Looked up from germline, CDR1 is SNHLY and CDR2 is FYNNEI. Here the CDR3 reads CASEYDRGEDHF. The CDR3 DNA reads TGTGCCAGCGAATATGACAGGGGGGAGGATCACTTC.

CDR3 amino acids: CASSLEAGNYEQYF. CDR3 nucleotides: TGTGCCAGCAGCTTGGAAGCGGGTAACTACGAGCAGTACTTC. The chain uses TRBV7-9 and TRBJ2-7, with D maybe TRBD2 (6 bases). The germline V gene encodes CDR1 SEHNR and CDR2 FQNEAQ (reference sequence). Trimming removed 3 bases from V and 3 bases from J, with 12 bases in between. The CDR3 totals 14 residues.

The chain joins TRBV4-1 to TRBJ2-5; D tentatively reads TRBD1 or TRBD2 (6 bases each). This CDR3 has 15 amino acids. Germline V gene data show CDR1 as MGHRA and CDR2 as YSYEKL. The V gene lost 1 base and the J gene lost 2 bases, with 11 bases spanning the gap. The CDR3 is CASSQGPGAQETQYF. DNA for the CDR3: TGCGCCAGCAGCCAAGGACCGGGGGCTCAAGAGACCCAGTACTTC.

The rearrangement uses TRBV6-5 and TRBJ1-1; 7 bases map to TRBD1. This CDR3 spans 15 amino acids. Germline V gene sequence: CDR1 MNHEY, CDR2 SVGAGI. The ends lost 0 bases at V and 8 bases at J; junction bases unmatched: 9. The DNA of the CDR3 is TGTGCCAGCAGTTACTCGGACAGGAATCTAGGGGAAGCTTTCTTT. Its protein product is CASSYSDRNLGEAFF.

The rearrangement links TRBV19 to TRBJ2-3; D call uncertain. Germline lookup yields CDR1 LNHDA and CDR2 SQIVND (reference sequence). CDR3 size: 15 residues. The germline V and J ends were trimmed by 1 base and 2 bases, with 10 bases remaining between them. The chain's CDR3 is CASSIGTAYTDTQYF. The CDR3 nucleotides are TGTGCCAGTAGTATAGGTACGGCCTACACAGATACGCAGTATTTT.

The chain links TRBV19 to TRBJ2-6; D call uncertain. The germline CDR1 and CDR2 sequences are LNHDA and SQIVND (reference sequence). V gave up 2 bases and J gave up 6 bases, with 5 bases separating them. The CDR3 is 13 residues long. Here the CDR3 reads CASSILEANVLTF. The CDR3 coding sequence is TGTGCCAGTAGTATACTGGAGGCCAACGTCCTGACTTTC.

The J gene is TRBJ2-1, the V gene TRBV7-6, with 13 bases aligning to TRBD2. CDR1 and CDR2 (germline): SGHVS, FNYEAQ. This CDR3 region has 16 residues. After removal of 1 base from V and 8 bases from J, the junction contained 5 bases not matched to a gene. The CDR3 DNA follows: TGTGCCAGCAGCTTAGGACTAGCGGGGGGAGCTCATGAGCAGTTCTTC. It encodes CASSLGLAGGAHEQFF.

This rearrangement joins TRBV5-1 to TRBJ2-3; D not certain. This CDR3 is 15 amino acids long. CDR1 is SGHRS, CDR2 YFSETQ, per germline. V shed 5 bases and J shed 0 bases, with 13 bases lying between them. CDR3 in DNA: TGCGCCAGCAGGACGGAGTCATTCAGCACAGATACGCAGTATTTT. Protein: CASRTESFSTDTQYF.

The chain is built from TRBV5-4 and TRBJ2-2; the D gene is possibly TRBD2 (5 bases). The germline CDR1 and CDR2 sequences are SGHNT and YYREEE (reference sequence). The CDR3 contains 17 residues. Between the trimmed V and J ends, which lost 0 bases and 5 bases, there was a span of 17 bases. The CDR3 DNA is TGTGCCAGCAGCTTGGCCGTAGTGGCCGGGGAGACCGGGGAGCTGTTTTTT. Its protein is CASSLAVVAGETGELFF.

The rearrangement joins TRBV29-1 to TRBJ2-7; no definite D call. In germline, CDR1 is SQVTM, CDR2 ANQGSEA. CDR3 length: 13 residues. V dropped 7 bases and J dropped 1 base, with 14 bases sitting between them. The CDR3 DNA sequence: TGCAGCGCTCGTCTGGCCACTTCCTACGAGCAGTACTTC. Its protein is CSARLATSYEQYF.

The V call is TRBV27, the J call TRBJ2-2, with 7 nucleotides matching TRBD2. With V trimmed by 1 base and J by 7 bases, 3 bases remained unmatched. The CDR3 length is 14 residues. Germline lookup yields CDR1 MNHEY and CDR2 SMNVEV (reference sequence). CDR3 nucleotides: TGTGCCAGCAGTTTATTGCGGGGGAACGGGGAGCTGTTTTTT. Its translation is CASSLLRGNGELFF.

This clone was picked up one time. The chain uses TRBV7-3 and TRBJ2-7, with D perhaps matching TRBD1 (6 bases). Trimming shortened V by 0 bases and J by 3 bases, and 9 bases separated the two germline ends. Germline CDR1 reads SGHTA; CDR2 reads FQGTGA. There are 14 residues in the CDR3. The CDR3 sequence: CASSLTGGHYEQYF. For the CDR3, the DNA is TGTGCCAGCAGCTTAACTGGGGGCCACTACGAGCAGTACTTC.